The 21 T cell receptor beta chains below all came from one sample that was sequenced in a study of shared clonotypes between healthy human individuals. Libraries were prepared by immunoSEQ multiplex PCR; TCRdb keeps only in-frame clonotypes and omits some of them. The repertoire includes approximately 440,000 clones, 77% of them detected once, and approximately 12% sits in the top ten. The sample taken for sequencing was PBMCs. All receptors derive from a woman aged 40 to 55 in good health. Some clones in this sample may be carry-over from other donors' samples.

The chain is built from TRBV9 and TRBJ2-2, with D uncertain. The CDR3 covers 13 residues. Germline V gives CDR1 SGDLS, CDR2 YYNGEE. Trimming took 0 bases from V and 7 from J, leaving 7 bases between them. The CDR3 DNA reads TGTGCCAGCAGCGTAGTGAATGGCGGGGAGCTGTTTTTT. It yields the protein CASSVVNGGELFF.

This chain joins TRBV7-3 and TRBJ2-1; 11 bases map to TRBD2. The germline gives CDR1 SGHTA, CDR2 FQGTGA. This CDR3 has 17 amino acids. V trimming: 4 bases; J trimming: 3 bases; junction bases outside the gene matches: 8. The CDR3: CASSSPGSGRVYNEQFF. The CDR3 nucleotides read TGTGCCAGCAGCTCCCCGGGTAGCGGGAGGGTCTACAATGAGCAGTTCTTC.

Here the CDR3 DNA reads TGTGCCTGCCAGGTCGGGACTGGGGCCAACGTCCTGACTTTC. It specifies CACQVGTGANVLTF. The chain has TRBV30 and TRBJ2-6; possible D gene TRBD2, 5 bases. With 6 bases removed from V and 2 bases from J, the gap between germline ends came to 11 bases. Germline-derived CDR1 and CDR2 are GTSNPN and SVGIG (reference sequence). This CDR3 has 14 residues. Variable domain in full (rest from reference TRBV30 and TRBJ2-6): SQTIHQWPATLVQPVGSPLSLECTVEGTSNPNLYWYRQAAGRGLQLLFYSVGIGQISSEVPQNLSASRPQDRQFILSSKKLLLSDSGFYLCACQVGTGANVLTFGAGSRLTVL.

J is TRBJ1-3 and V is TRBV25-1; TRBD1 might be the D (5 bases). CDR3 length: 15 amino acids. Trimming stripped 5 bases from V and 1 base from J, with 12 bases between. Germline V gene data show CDR1 as MGHDK and CDR2 as SYGVNS. The CDR3 coding sequence is TGTGCCAGCAGTCGGTTTGGGACGTCTGGAAACACCATATATTTT. The encoded protein is CASSRFGTSGNTIYF. Full variable domain (outside the CDR3, taken from reference TRBV25-1 and TRBJ1-3): EADIYQTPRYLVIGTGKKITLECSQTMGHDKMYWYQQDPGMELHLIHYSYGVNSTEKGDLSSESTVSRIRTEHFPLTLESARPSHTSQYLCASSRFGTSGNTIYFGEGSWLTVV.

Remarks on this clone: Other DNA sequences in the same sample also yield this CDR3. J is TRBJ2-1 and V is TRBV6-1; TRBD2 agrees at 14 bases. CDR3 size: 19 residues. V gave up 2 bases and J gave up 6 bases; unmatched junction bases: 12. Germline CDR1 is MNHNS and CDR2 is SASEGT. The CDR3 sequence is CASSEYMVGLAGATNEQFF. CDR3 in DNA: TGTGCCAGCAGTGAATATATGGTGGGACTAGCGGGAGCCACCAATGAGCAGTTCTTC.

The rearrangement joins TRBV7-9 to TRBJ1-2, with 9 bases identical to TRBD1. The CDR3 runs to 14 residues. Per germline, CDR1 SEHNR and CDR2 FQNEAQ (reference sequence). V gave up 3 bases and J gave up 7 bases; unmatched junction bases: 6. In DNA form, the CDR3 reads TGTGCCAGCAGCTTGGGACAGGGAACGAGTGGCTACACCTTC. Translated: CASSLGQGTSGYTF.

The chain uses TRBV27 and TRBJ1-2; TRBD1 matches at 7 bases. V lost 7 bases and J lost 2; bases outside the gene matches: 7. The V gene's germline CDR1 is MNHEY and CDR2 SMNVEV (reference sequence). The length of the CDR3 is 14 residues. CDR3 nucleotide sequence: TGTGCCAGCACCCCCAGGGGGATGAACTATGGCTACACCTTC. It is translated as CASTPRGMNYGYTF.

The genes are TRBV6-1 and TRBJ1-5; 8 bases are a match to TRBD1. This CDR3 contains 15 residues. V lost 3 bases, J lost 5 bases, and 6 bases stayed unmatched. CDR1 is MNHNS, CDR2 SASEGT, per germline. The CDR3 spells CASSDRTGYDQPQHF. The CDR3 region has the DNA TGTGCCAGCAGTGACCGGACAGGGTATGATCAGCCCCAGCATTTT.

A remark on this clone: Since a much larger clone is just one base distant, this may be a read error. Within the sample, other DNA sequences also encode this same CDR3. The V gene is TRBV29-1, the J gene TRBJ2-7; D possibly uses TRBD1 or TRBD2 (5 bases each). Germline V gene lookup returns CDR1 SQVTM and CDR2 ANQGSEA. Trimming shortened V by 6 bases and J by 6 bases, and 15 bases separated the two germline ends. The CDR3 length is 12 residues. CDR3 loop: CSVGRDPAEQYF. The CDR3, as DNA: TGCAGCGTCGGACGGGACCCCGCCGAGCAGTACTTC.

The CDR3 region has the DNA TGTGCCAGCAGCCTCGGAGCGGGGGGCGGCAATGAGCAGTTCTTC. This encodes CASSLGAGGGNEQFF. The J gene is TRBJ2-1, the V gene TRBV7-3; 9 nucleotides agree with TRBD2. The germline CDR1 and CDR2 sequences are SGHTA and FQGTGA. The CDR3 contains 15 residues. V was pared by 5 bases and J by 6 bases, with 8 bases of the junction left unmatched.

This chain uses TRBV29-1 with TRBJ1-1; 8 bases are shared with TRBD1. J gave up 4 bases and V 4 bases, and 5 bases lay outside the gene matches. The germline V gene has CDR1 SQVTM and CDR2 ANQGSEA. CDR3 length: 13 amino acids. Here the CDR3 reads CSVAPTGGTEAFF. The CDR3 DNA reads TGCAGCGTTGCCCCAACAGGGGGCACTGAAGCTTTCTTT. The complete variable domain, with remaining parts taken from reference TRBV29-1 and TRBJ1-1, reads SAVISQKPSRDICQRGTSLTIQCQVDSQVTMMFWYRQQPGQSLTLIATANQGSEATYESGFVIDKFPISRPNLTFSTLTVSNMSPEDSSIYLCSVAPTGGTEAFFGQGTRLTVV.

The genes are TRBV6-1 and TRBJ1-4; D is perhaps TRBD1 (5 bases). CDR1 is MNHNS and CDR2 is SASEGT in the germline V gene. The ends were cut back, 4 bases at V and 4 bases at J, with 10 bases in the middle. The CDR3 is 14 amino acids. CDR3 region: CASSAPGDNEKLFF. CDR3 bases: TGTGCCAGCAGTGCGCCGGGGGATAATGAAAAACTGTTTTTT.

This chain joins TRBV4-1 and TRBJ1-5; TRBD1 matches at 9 bases. Germline CDR1 is MGHRA and CDR2 is YSYEKL. This CDR3 has 17 residues. V lost 0 bases, J lost 5 bases, and 8 bases stayed unmatched. The CDR3: CASSQDLGQGRHQPQHF. The CDR3 DNA sequence: TGCGCCAGCAGCCAAGATCTGGGACAGGGCCGGCATCAGCCCCAGCATTTT.

The CDR3, as DNA: TGCAGCTTCAACAGGGGTCCTTACGAGCAGTACTTC. Translated: CSFNRGPYEQYF. The chain joins TRBV29-1 to TRBJ2-7, with 7 positions matching TRBD1. The germline gives CDR1 SQVTM, CDR2 ANQGSEA. With V trimmed by 8 bases and J by 4 bases, 8 bases remained unmatched. The CDR3 length is 12 residues.

V usage is TRBV13 and J usage is TRBJ1-1; D is uncertain. This CDR3 contains 14 residues. Germline V gene data show CDR1 as PRHDT and CDR2 as FYEKMQ (reference sequence). The V gene lost 5 bases and the J gene lost 4 bases, with 14 bases spanning the gap. CDR3 nucleotide sequence: TGTGCCAGCAGCCCCCGGGTTTACGGCACTGAAGCTTTCTTT. It is translated as CASSPRVYGTEAFF.

There are many counts of this clone. Other DNA sequences in this sample translate to the same CDR3. The J gene is TRBJ2-5, the V gene TRBV4-3; 9 positions match TRBD2. Germline loops: CDR1 LGHNA, CDR2 YSLEER. The CDR3 totals 15 residues. The V segment lost 0 bases and the J segment 4 bases; nucleotides outside the gene matches: 3. CDR3 loop: CASSQERGGGETQYF. The CDR3 nucleotides are TGCGCCAGCAGCCAAGAGCGGGGGGGCGGAGAGACCCAGTACTTC.

Note on this clone: A far more abundant clone sits one base away, making this likely a read error. Within the sample, other DNA sequences also encode this same CDR3. V gene TRBV7-9 combines with J gene TRBJ2-1; D is ambiguous. This CDR3 is built from 11 residues. Germline V CDR1 and CDR2: SEHNR, FQNEAQ (reference sequence). V lost 0 bases, J lost 7 bases, and 1 base lay in between. The CDR3: CASSLANEQFF. CDR3 nucleotide sequence: TGTGCCAGCAGCTTAGCTAATGAGCAGTTCTTC.

The chain links TRBV6-8 to TRBJ1-1; D call uncertain. Trimming pared 6 bases from V and 6 bases from J, leaving 8 bases between. The CDR3 has 11 amino acids. Per germline, CDR1 MNHGY and CDR2 SAAAGT. CDR3 in DNA: TGTGCCAGCAGCAACAGCGCTGAAGCTTTCTTT. It translates to CASSNSAEAFF.

Comment on this clone: This sequence may be a read error, since a much larger clone differs from it by one base. Other DNA variants within this sample encode the same CDR3. The CDR3 spells CASSPPGQAYEQYF. Here the CDR3 DNA reads TGTGCCAGCAGTCCCCCAGGACAAGCCTACGAGCAGTACTTC. V and J are TRBV6-5 and TRBJ2-7, with D perhaps TRBD1 (5 bases). The V and J ends lost 5 bases and 2 bases respectively, with 13 bases between them. The CDR3 spans 14 residues. Germline CDR1 and CDR2: MNHEY and SVGAGI.

The rearrangement uses TRBV5-1 and TRBJ2-7; 8 nucleotides match TRBD1. Germline values: CDR1 SGHRS, CDR2 YFSETQ. V lost 0 bases and J lost 4; bases outside the gene matches: 3. The CDR3 totals 14 residues. The CDR3 DNA sequence: TGCGCCAGCAGCTTGGGGACAGGGATGTACGAGCAGTACTTC. Translating gives CASSLGTGMYEQYF. The full variable domain, in which reference TRBV5-1 and TRBJ2-7 provide the parts outside the CDR3, is KAGVTQTPRYLIKTRGQQVTLSCSPISGHRSVSWYQQTPGQGLQFLFEYFSETQRNKGNFPGRFSGRQFSNSRSEMNVSTLELGDSALYLCASSLGTGMYEQYFGPGTRLTVT.

CDR3: CASSRGTVANYGYTF. The CDR3 nucleotides are TGTGCCAGCAGCCGAGGGACGGTGGCTAACTATGGCTACACCTTC. The chain carries TRBV14 and TRBJ1-2; D may be TRBD1 (5 bases). The V gene lost 4 bases and the J gene lost 0 bases, with 12 bases spanning the gap. The CDR3 extends over 15 amino acids. Germline CDR1 and CDR2: SGHDN and FVKESK.